Below are 11 T cell receptor beta chains sequenced from a single sample in a study of T-cell reconstitution after alpha-beta-depleted transplantation in children. Preparing the TCRbeta library involved the use of unique molecular identifiers. TCRdb independently ran MiXCR on the PCR reads; one entry per CDR3 protein. The data show about 270,000 distinct CDR3 sequences, 9.9% seen once. The starting material was PBMCs from the stem cell graft donor, obtained from the stem cell graft. Every receptor here comes from a human donor who donated a stem cell graft to a child with SCID.

As concerns this clonotype: The junction and the germline gene differ at one end; a read error may be behind it. The chain's CDR3 is CASSLRQSNQPQHF. As DNA, the CDR3 is TGTGCTAGCAGCTTACGTCAAAGCAATCAGCCCCAGCATTTT. The chain joins TRBV7-7 to TRBJ1-5; no clear D. This CDR3 has 14 residues. Germline CDR1 SSHAT, CDR2 FNYEAQ (reference sequence).

This chain joins TRBV6-2 or TRBV6-3 and TRBJ2-7, with 8 positions matching TRBD2. V dropped 5 bases and J dropped 6; count of bases not matched to a gene: 6. There are 13 residues in the CDR3. Per the germline V gene, CDR1 is MNHEY and CDR2 is SVGEGT. CDR3 amino acids: CASSAVAGSEQYF. DNA of the CDR3: TGTGCCAGCAGTGCTGTAGCGGGGTCCGAGCAGTACTTC.

At least ten counts were recorded for this clonotype. The V call is TRBV29-1, the J call TRBJ2-7; D unclear. Germline-derived CDR1 and CDR2 are SQVTM and ANQGSEA. Deletions cut 4 bases from V and 3 bases from J, with 19 bases between. The CDR3 has 15 residues. The CDR3 sequence: CSVVDPSFGIYEQYF. The CDR3 nucleotides are TGCAGCGTTGTGGACCCGTCTTTCGGAATCTACGAGCAGTACTTC.

This clonotype was found a few times. The chain recombines TRBV5-1 with TRBJ1-2; D might be TRBD1 (6 bases). The germline V gene has CDR1 SGHRS and CDR2 YFSETQ. This CDR3 is built from 15 residues. The V gene lost 4 bases and the J gene lost 4 bases, with 17 bases spanning the gap. The CDR3 reads CASSPDGTSLYGYTF. The DNA of the CDR3 is TGCGCCAGCAGCCCGGACGGGACATCCCTCTATGGCTACACCTTC. Supplemented by reference TRBV5-1 and TRBJ1-2, the full variable domain reads KAGVTQTPRYLIKTRGQQVTLSCSPISGHRSVSWYQQTPGQGLQFLFEYFSETQRNKGNFPGRFSGRQFSNSRSEMNVSTLELGDSALYLCASSPDGTSLYGYTFGSGTRLTVV.

The gene calls are TRBV9 and TRBJ1-2; D is unresolved. This CDR3 contains 13 residues. Germline V gene data show CDR1 as SGDLS and CDR2 as YYNGEE. Trimming removed 5 bases at V and 7 bases at J, with 15 bases between. In nucleotides, the CDR3 is TGTGCCAGCAGAACTAATGGAATGCTTGGCTACACCTTC. It codes for CASRTNGMLGYTF.

This clonotype was picked up a small number of times. The chain uses TRBV7-3 and TRBJ2-2; TRBD2 matches at 9 bases. The CDR3 runs to 15 residues. With 3 bases clipped from V and 6 bases from J, the junction kept 5 bases outside the gene matches. Germline loops: CDR1 SGHTA, CDR2 FQGTGA. The CDR3 coding sequence is TGTGCCAGCAGCTTCGGCGGGGGGGCCGCCGGGGAGCTGTTTTTT. Its protein product is CASSFGGGAAGELFF.

The chain employs TRBV4-1 and TRBJ2-7; 7 nucleotides line up with TRBD1. The CDR3 is 17 residues long. From germline, CDR1 is MGHRA and CDR2 YSYEKL. The V and J ends lost 1 base and 5 bases, in that order; junction bases with no gene match: 14. The CDR3 sequence is CASSQGLKTGLSHEQYF. The CDR3 nucleotides read TGCGCCAGCAGCCAAGGCCTAAAGACAGGGTTATCCCACGAGCAGTACTTC.

This clonotype has just a few counts. This chain uses TRBV11-2 with TRBJ1-2; a possible D gene is TRBD1 (5 bases). Trimming took off 1 base at V and 6 bases at J, with 15 bases between the two ends. Germline CDR1 is SGHAT and CDR2 is FQNNGV. This CDR3 spans 15 amino acids. The CDR3 DNA reads TGTGCCAGCAGCTTAGTGCGCAGGGTGGGGGATGGCTACACCTTC. Protein: CASSLVRRVGDGYTF.

This clonotype was counted only a few times. V and J are TRBV5-1 and TRBJ1-4; D is uncertain. V lost 4 bases to trimming and J lost 3 bases, with 7 bases between them. The CDR3 is 13 amino acids. Germline assignment: CDR1 SGHRS and CDR2 YFSETQ. The CDR3 here is CASSLDSNEKLFF. CDR3 sequence (DNA): TGCGCCAGCAGCCTGGATTCTAATGAAAAACTGTTTTTT.

This clonotype was observed a few times. V is TRBV5-4 and J is TRBJ1-6; D gene uncertain. The CDR3 sequence is 15 residues long. V was pared by 0 bases and J by 6 bases, with 10 bases between. The germline CDR1 and CDR2 sequences are SGHNT and YYREEE (reference sequence). The CDR3 protein is CASSLVLGSNSPLHF. CDR3 in DNA: TGTGCCAGCAGCTTGGTACTGGGAAGTAATTCACCCCTCCACTTT.

In this sample, this clonotype turned up a few times. The CDR3 here is CASSSSGQGEASLHF. The CDR3 DNA is TGCGCCAGCAGCTCGTCGGGACAGGGGGAGGCATCCCTCCACTTT. The chain carries TRBV5-1 and TRBJ1-6; 11 bases map to TRBD1. J lost 14 bases, V lost 3 bases, and 10 bases had no gene match. This CDR3 contains 15 residues. Germline assignment: CDR1 SGHRS and CDR2 YFSETQ.